These T cell receptor beta chains were read from a single sample in a study of blood T cell repertoires in COVID-19. Generated by immunoSEQ multiplex PCR, the TCRdb table keeps only in-frame clones and is missing some. The sample comprises around 130,000 clones, 85% to 90% of which are singletons, and about 2.1% rests with the top ten. The sample comprised peripheral blood. These receptors all come from a man between 65 and 85 years old with active COVID-19. The CDR3 runs from the conserved cysteine through the conserved F or W. A D gene is named only where the DNA matches it firmly. Size is stated for part of the rows, as once, few or many counts, or as a class when the clone is expanded.

v_gene	len	d_gene	abundance	j_gene	CDR3aa	CDR3nt
TRBV11-1	18	TRBD2	NA	TRBJ2-5	CASSLAPGTSGPQETQYF	TGTGCCAGCAGCTTAGCCCCCGGGACTAGCGGGCCTCAAGAGACCCAGTACTTC
TRBV10-2	14	TRBD1	once	TRBJ2-7	CASNPGGSTYEQYF	TGCGCCAGCAATCCAGGGGGCTCTACTTACGAGCAGTACTTC
TRBV6-5	15	TRBD2	NA	TRBJ2-2	CATNPGLAYTGELFF	TGTGCCACCAACCCGGGACTAGCCTATACCGGGGAGCTGTTTTTT
TRBV28	14	TRBD2	NA	TRBJ2-7	CASSSSGISYEQYF	TGTGCCAGCAGTTCTAGCGGGATTTCCTACGAGCAGTACTTC
TRBV6-2/TRBV6-3	14	TRBD1	NA	TRBJ1-1	CASSPTGGFGEAFF	TGTGCCAGCAGCCCGACAGGGGGGTTTGGTGAAGCTTTCTTT
TRBV28	19	TRBD2	once	TRBJ2-7	CASGPWRTTSGSISYEQYF	TGTGCCAGCGGCCCTTGGAGGACGACTAGCGGGTCGATCTCCTACGAGCAGTACTTC
TRBV7-9	16	TRBD1	once	TRBJ2-1	CASRGRGQGIYNEQFF	TGTGCCAGCAGGGGTAGGGGACAGGGGATCTACAATGAGCAGTTCTTC
TRBV3-1/TRBV3-2	14	TRBD2	NA	TRBJ2-5	CASSRAGGTETQYF	TGTGCCAGCAGCCGGGCGGGGGGGACAGAGACCCAGTACTTC
TRBV19	19	TRBD1	NA	TRBJ2-6	CASRRSQGAGSSGANVLTF	TGTGCCAGTAGGAGATCACAGGGGGCTGGGAGCTCTGGGGCCAACGTCCTGACTTTC
TRBV7-9	14	TRBD1	NA	TRBJ1-1	CASSLVLQGTEAFF	TGTGCCAGCAGCTTAGTCCTACAGGGGACTGAAGCTTTCTTT
TRBV18	14	TRBD2	NA	TRBJ2-1	CASSPGLADNEQFF	TGTGCCAGCTCACCGGGACTAGCCGACAATGAGCAGTTCTTC
TRBV28	16	NA	NA	TRBJ1-4	CASSDFGGKSNEKLFF	TGTGCCAGCAGTGATTTCGGAGGGAAGTCTAATGAAAAACTGTTTTTT
TRBV3-1/TRBV3-2	13	TRBD2	NA	TRBJ2-1	CASSPLAGVEQFF	TGTGCCAGCAGCCCCCTGGCGGGAGTTGAGCAGTTCTTC
TRBV18	15	TRBD1	NA	TRBJ2-1	CASSQGQGVNNEQFF	TGTGCCAGCTCACAGGGACAGGGGGTCAACAATGAGCAGTTCTTC
TRBV20-1	11	NA	NA	TRBJ1-1	CSAPGSTEAFF	TGCAGTGCTCCAGGAAGCACTGAAGCTTTCTTT
TRBV27	15	TRBD2	NA	TRBJ2-2	CASSRVAGANGELFF	TGTGCCAGCAGCAGAGTAGCGGGAGCGAACGGGGAGCTGTTTTTT
TRBV24-1	16	NA	NA	TRBJ2-7	CATSDSWSGVDHEQYF	TGTGCCACCAGTGATTCCTGGTCAGGGGTGGATCACGAGCAGTACTTC
TRBV19	15	TRBD1	NA	TRBJ1-2	CASSIAPDREYGYTF	TGTGCCAGTAGTATAGCCCCTGACAGGGAATATGGCTACACCTTC
TRBV11-2	16	TRBD2	NA	TRBJ2-3	CASSRQREGLADTQYF	TGTGCCAGCAGCCGCCAGCGGGAGGGATTGGCAGATACGCAGTATTTT
TRBV6-2/TRBV6-3	22	TRBD2	NA	TRBJ2-1	CASSHGGVPTYLAGPSYNEQFF	TGTGCCAGCAGCCACGGGGGGGTCCCCACTTATCTAGCGGGCCCCTCCTACAATGAGCAGTTCTTC
TRBV30	16	TRBD2	once	TRBJ2-1	CAWSRAGGQTYNEQFF	TGTGCCTGGAGTAGGGCGGGAGGGCAGACCTACAATGAGCAGTTCTTC
TRBV5-1	15	TRBD2	once	TRBJ2-1	CASSSLAAFGNEQFF	TGCGCCAGCAGCTCCCTAGCGGCTTTTGGGAATGAGCAGTTCTTC
TRBV25-1	13	NA	NA	TRBJ1-1	CASSGQGNTEAFF	TGTGCCAGCAGTGGGCAGGGGAACACTGAAGCTTTCTTT